What follows are 22 T cell receptor beta chains derived from one specimen sequenced in a study of molecular identifiers for immune sequencing clone quantification. MiXCR, applied by TCRdb to the PCR reads, yields one record per CDR3 protein. The sample yields 50,000 to 75,000 distinct CDR3 sequences, under 20% seen once. The source material was naive CD8+ T cells from blood, with Jurkat cell RNA spiked in. The subset: FACS-sorted CD8+CD4-CCR7+CD45RA+ naive T cells. The receptors shown here come from a human donor in good health. Some libraries in this study had Jurkat cell RNA spiked in.

This clonotype was observed at least ten times. J is TRBJ1-4 and V is TRBV20-1, with 8 bases lining up with TRBD1. Germline CDR1 is DFQATT and CDR2 is SNEGSKA (reference sequence). V shed 6 bases, J shed 0 bases, and the junction held 6 bases outside the gene matches. This CDR3 has 15 amino acids. CDR3 sequence (DNA): TGCAGTGCCCGGGACAGGCACACAACTAATGAAAAACTGTTTTTT. This encodes CSARDRHTTNEKLFF.

There are many counts of this clonotype. The chain couples TRBV7-6 to TRBJ2-3; 15 nucleotides align to TRBD2. Germline values: CDR1 SGHVS, CDR2 FNYEAQ. The CDR3 runs to 16 residues. V was pared by 4 bases and J by 4 bases, with 3 bases of the junction left unmatched. CDR3 protein: CASSSGLAGGPDTQYF. Here the CDR3 DNA reads TGTGCCAGCAGCTCGGGACTAGCGGGAGGACCAGATACGCAGTATTTT.

This clonotype was counted many times. The J gene is TRBJ1-1, the V gene TRBV6-5; possibly TRBD1 for D (5 bases). The V gene's germline CDR1 is MNHEY and CDR2 SVGAGI. The CDR3 spans 13 residues. With 7 bases removed from V and 6 bases from J, the gap between germline ends came to 15 bases. The CDR3 sequence is CASTPGRGAEAFF. CDR3 coding DNA: TGTGCCAGCACCCCGGGAAGAGGGGCTGAAGCTTTCTTT.

This chain uses TRBV11-2 with TRBJ2-3; D remains unclear. This CDR3 comprises 16 residues. Germline V gene lookup returns CDR1 SGHAT and CDR2 FQNNGV. Trimming cost V 5 bases and J 4 bases, with 19 bases left between them. The CDR3 spells CASSPTPFSFADTQYF. The CDR3 region has the DNA TGTGCCAGCAGCCCCACCCCCTTTAGTTTCGCAGATACGCAGTATTTT.

The chain combines TRBV12-3 or TRBV12-4 with TRBJ2-1; D is uncertain. The V end was cut by 3 bases, the J end by 2 bases, with 5 bases between. The CDR3 loop spans 13 amino acids. The CDR3 protein is CASSFTTYNEQFF. The CDR3 nucleotides read TGTGCCAGCAGTTTTACTACCTACAATGAGCAGTTCTTC.

This clonotype showed up many times. The chain has TRBV6-5 and TRBJ2-7; 7 nucleotides line up with TRBD2. V gave up 0 bases and J gave up 3 bases; unmatched junction bases: 11. Germline-derived CDR1 and CDR2 are MNHEY and SVGAGI. The CDR3 runs 17 residues. The CDR3 here is CASSYSRARREIYEQYF. CDR3 nucleotide sequence: TGTGCCAGCAGTTACTCCCGGGCGAGGCGGGAGATCTACGAGCAGTACTTC.

This clonotype was detected many times. The chain joins TRBV14 to TRBJ2-7; D not resolved. The V end lost 1 base, the J end lost 1 base, and 5 bases lay between the germline ends. This CDR3 contains 13 residues. Germline lookup yields CDR1 SGHDN and CDR2 FVKESK. CDR3 nucleotide sequence: TGTGCCAGCAGCCAAGTCGAGTCCTACGAGCAGTACTTC. Its protein product is CASSQVESYEQYF. Variable domain in full (rest from reference TRBV14 and TRBJ2-7): EAGVTQFPSHSVIEKGQTVTLRCDPISGHDNLYWYRRVMGKEIKFLLHFVKESKQDESGMPNNRFLAERTGGTYSTLKVQPAELEDSGVYFCASSQVESYEQYFGPGTRLTVT.

This clonotype was seen ten or more times. In DNA form, the CDR3 reads TGTGCCAGCAGCTTGCCGGGTTACGAGCAGTACTTC. This sequence encodes CASSLPGYEQYF. The chain has TRBV7-8 and TRBJ2-7; D is unresolved. This CDR3 is built from 12 residues. With 3 bases removed from V and 4 bases from J, the gap between germline ends came to 7 bases. CDR1 is SGHVS, CDR2 FQNEAQ, per germline.

This clonotype was recorded many times. The chain employs TRBV5-5 and TRBJ2-1, with 7 bases aligning to TRBD2. The V and J ends lost 0 bases and 7 bases, in that order; junction bases with no gene match: 16. Germline V gives CDR1 SGHKS, CDR2 YYEKEE (reference sequence). CDR3 length: 18 amino acids. In nucleotides, the CDR3 is TGTGCCAGCAGCTTGGACATGGGAGGGCCGTTATTGGGGAATGAGCAGTTCTTC. It encodes CASSLDMGGPLLGNEQFF.

This clonotype was detected ten times or more. The V and J genes are TRBV12-5 and TRBJ1-5; weak D call: TRBD1 (6 bases). The germline CDR1 and CDR2 sequences are LGHNT and FRNRAP. The length of the CDR3 is 16 residues. Trimming cost V 1 base and J 10 bases, with 20 bases left between them. The DNA of the CDR3 is TGTGCTAGTGGTTTGGAAAGGGACACCCTGGACGATCCCCAGCATTTT. Translation: CASGLERDTLDDPQHF.

The chain couples TRBV11-2 to TRBJ2-2; 9 positions match TRBD2. Per the germline V gene, CDR1 is SGHAT and CDR2 is FQNNGV. The ends lost 2 bases at V and 8 bases at J; junction bases unmatched: 6. CDR3 length: 15 residues. The CDR3 coding sequence is TGTGCCAGCAGCTTACTAGCGGGACTATCGGGGGAGCTGTTTTTT. This sequence encodes CASSLLAGLSGELFF. Full variable domain (remainder filled in from reference TRBV11-2 and TRBJ2-2): EAGVAQSPRYKIIEKRQSVAFWCNPISGHATLYWYQQILGQGPKLLIQFQNNGVVDDSQLPKDRFSAERLKGVDSTLKIQPAKLEDSAVYLCASSLLAGLSGELFFGEGSRLTVL.

This clonotype was counted between two and nine times. The rearrangement joins TRBV29-1 to TRBJ1-1; D possibly corresponds to TRBD1 (6 bases). The CDR3 consists of 14 residues. The germline V gene encodes CDR1 SQVTM and CDR2 ANQGSEA. Trimming removed 7 bases from V and 2 bases from J, with 17 bases in between. DNA for the CDR3: TGCAGCGCCGGAGCAGGGGAGGCAAACACTGAAGCTTTCTTT. It specifies CSAGAGEANTEAFF.

This clonotype was detected ten times or more. The chain is built from TRBV24-1 and TRBJ2-2; 9 bases are a match to TRBD1. Germline CDR1 KGHDR, CDR2 SFDVKD. The V segment lost 3 bases and the J segment 9 bases; nucleotides outside the gene matches: 19. CDR3 size: 19 residues. CDR3: CATSDRFSGTGWGGRELFF. CDR3 coding DNA: TGTGCCACCAGTGATCGGTTCTCCGGGACAGGGTGGGGTGGACGGGAGCTGTTTTTT.

Many counts were recorded for this clonotype. This chain joins TRBV9 and TRBJ2-3, with 10 bases aligning to TRBD1. The trim removed 2 bases at V and 2 bases at J, leaving 8 bases unmatched. This CDR3 spans 17 amino acids. Per germline, CDR1 SGDLS and CDR2 YYNGEE. CDR3 protein: CASSVPGTGADTDTQYF. The CDR3 DNA is TGTGCCAGCAGCGTTCCCGGGACAGGGGCGGACACAGATACGCAGTATTTT.

As regards this clonotype: One end of the junction varies from germline; a read error may be responsible. V is TRBV5-1 and J is TRBJ2-1; D gene ambiguous. This CDR3 has 19 amino acids. Germline CDR1 and CDR2: SGHRS and YFSETQ. CDR3 region: CAGSDSWAPVPSPKSEQFF. In nucleotides, the CDR3 is TGCGCCGGCAGCGATTCCTGGGCCCCAGTCCCATCGCCCAAGAGCGAGCAGTTCTTC.

The table lists this clonotype with many counts. The chain recombines TRBV7-2 with TRBJ2-1; TRBD1 agrees at 7 bases. The V segment lost 5 bases and the J segment 12 bases; nucleotides outside the gene matches: 7. The CDR3 has 12 residues. CDR1 is SGHTA, CDR2 FQGNSA, per germline. The CDR3 here is CASSRQGAGQFF. The DNA of the CDR3 is TGTGCCAGCAGCCGACAGGGTGCAGGGCAGTTCTTC.

The table lists this clonotype with many counts. V is TRBV16 and J is TRBJ1-2, with no clear D. This CDR3 is built from 14 residues. Germline V lookup: CDR1 KGHSY, CDR2 FQNENV. V gave up 0 bases and J gave up 5 bases, with 10 bases separating them. As DNA, the CDR3 is TGTGCCAGCAGCCAATCGTTTCTATTATATGGCTACACCTTC. It translates to CASSQSFLLYGYTF.

Concerning this clonotype itself: A single base separates this from a much larger clone, so it may be a read error. The rearrangement uses TRBV28 and TRBJ1-2, with D possibly matching TRBD1 (5 bases). The CDR3 sequence is 11 residues long. Germline CDR1 is MDHEN and CDR2 is SYDVKM. The CDR3 nucleotides are TGTGCCAGCAGTTTTGGGGCTGGCTACGCCTTC. This sequence encodes CASSFGAGYAF.

This chain connects TRBV27 to TRBJ2-7; 9 nucleotides line up with TRBD2. Germline CDR1 is MNHEY and CDR2 is SMNVEV (reference sequence). V was pared by 8 bases and J by 9 bases, with 20 bases of the junction left unmatched. CDR3 length equals 16 residues. The CDR3 DNA reads TGTGCCAGCTGGACGGTCTTACAGCGGGGGGACCCTGTGCAGTACTTC. This translates into CASWTVLQRGDPVQYF.

This clonotype has a count of ten or more. This chain joins TRBV24-1 and TRBJ2-2, with TRBD1 matching over 8 bases. Germline V gene data show CDR1 as KGHDR and CDR2 as SFDVKD. The length of the CDR3 is 17 residues. V lost 1 base and J lost 1; bases outside the gene matches: 4. The CDR3 is CATSDFHGQGNTGELFF. The CDR3 nucleotides are TGTGCCACCAGTGATTTCCACGGACAGGGGAACACCGGGGAGCTGTTTTTT.

There are a few counts of this clonotype. The chain employs TRBV12-3 or TRBV12-4 and TRBJ2-1; D possibly corresponds to TRBD2 (5 bases). V lost 7 bases to trimming and J lost 1 base, with 17 bases between them. The CDR3 is 16 residues long. The CDR3 DNA follows: TGTGCCAGCACCACCCGCGGTTCGGGGTCCTACAATGAGCAGTTCTTC. It specifies CASTTRGSGSYNEQFF.

This clonotype was picked up a small number of times. A much bigger clone sits one base away, suggesting this may be a read error. This is likely a read error, given that the CDR3 carries no conserved phenylalanine or tryptophan at its end. The chain couples TRBV6-6 to TRBJ2-3, with TRBD2 as a possible D gene (5 bases). The germline CDR1 and CDR2 sequences are MNHNY and SVGAGI (reference sequence). The CDR3 runs 17 residues. V gave up 4 bases and J gave up 2 bases, with 19 bases separating them. The DNA of the CDR3 is TGTGCCAGCAGTTCCTATCAGACTGAGGGCCCCACAGATACGCAGTATTCT. Translating it yields CASSSYQTEGPTDTQYS.